One T cell receptor beta chain is described in this entry. What antigen it recognizes has not been identified. No base quality information exists; no much larger clone differs at one position. The donors were about 40 Caucasian individuals from Russia, aged 6 to 90 years, who were systemically healthy. Each donor gave about 9.7 milliliters of peripheral blood, drawn into EDTA-treated Vacutainer tubes. Ficoll-Paque density-gradient centrifugation was used to isolate PBMCs, with at least 6 million obtained per sample. Trizol reagent was used to extract total RNA from PBMCs, with at least 5 micrograms per sample. For every donor, an aliquot of PBMCs went through flow cytometry to measure the percentages of naive CD45RAhigh/CD27high T cells. These data are taken from a study of blood T cells in healthy people across ages (dated by TCRdb to the mid-2010s). Regarding the study in general: In model experiments, template switching captured about one uniquely barcoded TCR beta cDNA molecule for every two T cells. The study measured age-related changes in TCR beta repertoire diversity using deep sequencing normalized with unique cDNA molecular identifiers. The donors were divided into four age groups: young (average around 17 years), middle-aged (almost 40), aged (62) and long-lived (about 90). To avoid experimental bias, donors of different ages were spread randomly across the sequencing lanes. For two donors (one aged 18 to 29 and one aged 80 or older), the study analyzed two additional independent replicas of 1 million unique cDNA reads from the same blood draw. General study outcomes and caveats: Conclusive comparison of naive and antigen-experienced compartments was prevented by the profiling of bulk unsorted PBMCs. There was a strong correlation between observed TCR beta diversity and the percentage of naive T cells measured by flow cytometry. Estimates of total diversity based on one million sequenced T cells were considered lower bounds and underestimates. As age increased, observed TCR beta diversity per million T cells dropped in a roughly linear way, and a significant reduction was already evident by age 40. Compared with the aged group, the long-lived group had more naive CD4+ T cells, fewer expanded clones and increased TCR diversity, a pattern suggesting age selection. Donor CMV infection status was unknown, potentially confounding age-related changes in expanded clonotypes.

As encoded in the germline V gene (reference sequence), CDR1 is DFQATT while CDR2 is SNEGSKA. The CDR3, cysteine through phenylalanine, is 15 amino acids long. Only CDR3 DNA is held: 45 bases, read in frame from base 1. V loses 5 bases of germline sequence and J loses 0 bases, and the interval between the two ends is 13 bases. The method was 5' RACE. The instrument was an Illumina HiSeq 2500. The second PCR ran for about 6 to 11 cycles and used a J-beta primer mix along with a sample-barcoded 5' primer. A unique molecular identifier was introduced onto each TCR beta cDNA molecule by a template-switch 5' adaptor carrying 12 random nucleotides. Each sample yielded at least 3 million CDR3-containing paired-end reads. All of the RNA was converted into first-strand cDNA using the Mint cDNA synthesis kit, with a TRBC-specific oligonucleotide serving as the primer. Following uracil-DNA glycosylase treatment, a first 18-cycle PCR with universal primers M1SS and BC2_uni_R was performed on all cDNA. The published analysis was carried out like this. Normalization of each sample was performed by random selection of 1 million high-quality reads, each carrying a distinct molecular identifier. Instead of being binned into consensus sequences, reads with shared molecular identifiers were discarded. MiTCR, run with a Q25 quality threshold and the strictest error-elimination algorithm, handled CDR3 identification, clonotype clustering and error correction. A nonparametric unseen species model with Euler transformation was used to estimate a lower bound on total TCR beta diversity. TCRdb redid the processing of the public reads, applying fastp at Q25 and MiXCR, and retained in-frame beta chains. Rows matching on CDR3 protein sequence are summarized as one entry with the most common DNA and genes. The V and J calls and clone size are TCRdb's, not the authors'. The sample contains about 640,000 distinct CDR3 sequences, about 53% of them found a single time. The ten most abundant clones make up 30% to 40% of the sample.

The TCR sequence derives from a man aged 60-69 years in good health. The sequenced sample consisted of blood. The chain is assembled from TRBV20-1 and TRBJ1-4, and the D gene may be TRBD1, 6 bases matching. CDR3 sequence: CSAPRTAATNEKLFF. The bases read TGCAGTGCTCCTCGGACAGCTGCAACTAATGAAAAACTGTTTTTT.